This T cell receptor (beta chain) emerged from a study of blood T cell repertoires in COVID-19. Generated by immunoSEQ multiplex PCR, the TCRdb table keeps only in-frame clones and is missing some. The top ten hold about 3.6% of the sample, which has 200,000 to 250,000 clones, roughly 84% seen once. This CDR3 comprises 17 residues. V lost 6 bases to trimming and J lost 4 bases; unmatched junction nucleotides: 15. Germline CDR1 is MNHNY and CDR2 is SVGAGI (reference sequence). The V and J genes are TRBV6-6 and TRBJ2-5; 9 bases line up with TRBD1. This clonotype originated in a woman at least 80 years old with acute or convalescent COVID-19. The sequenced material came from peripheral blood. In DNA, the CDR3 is TGTGCCAGCAGCCGACGCCTACAGGGGGCGCGGGCAGAGACCCAGTACTTC. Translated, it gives CASSRRLQGARAETQYF.